The text below deals with one T cell receptor (beta chain). The antigen is not known. TCRdb's copy holds only in-frame clones and misses some; the assay was immunoSEQ multiplex PCR. The sample comprises approximately 89,000 clones, 70% to 90% of which are singletons, and 4.5% to 7% rests with the top ten. Per the germline V gene, CDR1 is SGHNT and CDR2 is YYREEE (reference sequence). The CDR3 totals 14 residues. V lost 4 bases and J 3 bases, leaving 14 bases between the germline ends. This sample is drawn from a study of T cell responses to AZD1222 COVID-19 vaccine. Whole-study results and caveats: Clonal diversity was possibly underestimated; the donors were predominantly white British and more often female. In the spike-specific TCR repertoire, nearly half reportedly target unmutated variant regions. In all cases, repertoires were sampled only after the peak T cell response. After two AZD1222 doses, spike-specific TCR breadth and depth rose versus day 0.

This TCR derives from an adult who received the AZD1222 COVID-19 vaccine. V gene TRBV5-4 combines with J gene TRBJ2-7; D possibly corresponds to TRBD1 (7 bases). The sample in question was peripheral blood, obtained 28 days after the second AZD1222 dose. DNA for the CDR3: TGTGCCAGCAGCCCCGGACAGGAGGGCTACGAGCAGTACTTC. Translated, it gives CASSPGQEGYEQYF.